This section outlines one TCR beta chain sequence together with its context. Recovered status in Cohort 3 required two negative PCRs, clearance, or symptom resolution. This entry is derived from a study of blood T cell repertoires in COVID-19. Overall study: Acute and convalescent COVID-19 samples came from the United States, Italy and Spain. PBMCs, B-cell-depleted T cells, or T cells were the source of the cDNA or gDNA that made up the material.

Per germline, CDR1 MNHEY and CDR2 SVGAGI. V shed 4 bases and J shed 0 bases, with 7 bases lying between them. The CDR3 totals 13 residues. The assay was immunoSEQ multiplex PCR, and TCRdb's table has in-frame clones only and misses some. The sample yields about 370,000 clones, 75% to 90% seen once. This receptor was taken from a man younger than 30 who had recovered from COVID-19. The genes are TRBV6-5 and TRBJ2-7, with no clear D. Sequencing was performed on PBMCs or T cells enriched from blood (not recorded which). The CDR3 region has the DNA TGTGCCAGCAGTTCCGCAGACTCCTACGAGCAGTACTTC. Its translation: CASSSADSYEQYF.